This is a list of T cell receptor beta chains from one sample in a study of T cells in narcolepsy. The repertoire was sequenced with immunoSEQ multiplex PCR; TCRdb's copy has only in-frame clones and lacks some. This table holds roughly 25,000 clones, around 85% found once. Sequenced material: CD45RA- memory CD4+ T cells from PBMCs. Receptors originate from a human donor with narcolepsy. Both conserved end residues are part of each CDR3. D genes are given only for firm matches. Clone size appears in some rows only: once, few, many, or a class for an expanded clone.

V: TRBV6-5
size: once
D: NA
J: TRBJ2-3
DNA: TGTGCCAGCAGTTCCCGGACTATGGGAACAGATACGCAGTATTTT
CDR3: CASSSRTMGTDTQYF

V: TRBV5-1
size: NA
D: TRBD1
J: TRBJ2-1
DNA: TGCGCCAGCAGCTACCTGAGGACAGGGGGAGGCAATGAGCAGTTCTTC
CDR3: CASSYLRTGGGNEQFF

V: TRBV10-2
size: few
D: NA
J: TRBJ2-3
DNA: TGCGCCACCCGGCGGTGGGAGTCTACGCAGTATTTT
CDR3: CATRRWESTQYF

V: TRBV4-1
size: few
D: TRBD2
J: TRBJ2-2
DNA: TGCGCCAGCAGCCAATTGGCGGGGGTGAACGGGGAGCTGTTTTTT
CDR3: CASSQLAGVNGELFF

V: TRBV27
size: NA
D: NA
J: TRBJ2-3
DNA: TGTGAACGCATAGCCGGGAGCTGCACAGATACGCAGTATTTT
CDR3: CERIAGSCTDTQYF

V: TRBV7-4
size: NA
D: NA
J: TRBJ1-1
DNA: TGTGCCAGCAGCTATCTACCGGGAATTCGGAACACTGAAGCTTTCTTT
CDR3: CASSYLPGIRNTEAFF

V: TRBV7-9
size: few
D: TRBD1
J: TRBJ1-2
DNA: TGTGCCAGCAGCTACAACACAGGGGTCGGGAGCACCTTC
CDR3: CASSYNTGVGSTF

V: TRBV5-6
size: once
D: TRBD2
J: TRBJ2-3
DNA: TGTGCCAGCTCTGTTGGAGCGGGAGTTGGTACGCAGTATTTT
CDR3: CASSVGAGVGTQYF

V: TRBV19
size: once
D: NA
J: TRBJ2-3
DNA: TGTGCCAGTAGCAGGGCCACAGATACGCAGTATTTT
CDR3: CASSRATDTQYF

V: TRBV2
size: NA
D: NA
J: TRBJ1-2
DNA: TGTGCCAGCAGTGACCCGGACACGTATGGCTACACCTTC
CDR3: CASSDPDTYGYTF

V: TRBV10-3
size: few
D: NA
J: TRBJ2-6
DNA: TGTGCCATCAGTGCGGGGTCTGGGGCCAACGTCCTGACTTTC
CDR3: CAISAGSGANVLTF

V: TRBV7-9
size: NA
D: NA
J: TRBJ2-3
DNA: TGTGCCAGCACCGGGAAGCGGGATACGCAGTATTTT
CDR3: CASTGKRDTQYF

V: TRBV14
size: NA
D: TRBD2
J: TRBJ2-7
DNA: TGTGCCAGCAGCGCAACGATAGCGGGACTACGGGAGCAGTACTTC
CDR3: CASSATIAGLREQYF

V: TRBV5-1
size: NA
D: NA
J: TRBJ2-3
DNA: TGCGCCAGCAGCTTGACGGGACCGACAGGCTTTGTGGGCACAGATACGCAGTATTTT
CDR3: CASSLTGPTGFVGTDTQYF

V: TRBV25-1
size: NA
D: NA
J: TRBJ2-1
DNA: TGTGCCAGCAGTGAAGGTGCAGGGAATGTTCATCGTGAGCAGTTCTTC
CDR3: CASSEGAGNVHREQFF

V: TRBV5-1
size: NA
D: TRBD2
J: TRBJ2-2
DNA: TGCGCCAGCAGCTTGACTTCACTAGCGGGAACCGGGGAGCTGTTTTTT
CDR3: CASSLTSLAGTGELFF

V: TRBV27
size: NA
D: NA
J: TRBJ2-1
DNA: TGTGCCAGCAGTCCCAGGGGATTGTCCTACAATGAGCAGTTCTTC
CDR3: CASSPRGLSYNEQFF

V: TRBV30
size: NA
D: NA
J: TRBJ1-1
DNA: TGTGCCTGGAGTATGTTTGGAGGACTTTCAAACACTGAAGCTTTCTTT
CDR3: CAWSMFGGLSNTEAFF

V: TRBV7-2
size: NA
D: NA
J: TRBJ1-5
DNA: TGTGCCAGCAGCGCCACCCAAGAGTTCCATCAGCCCCAGCATTTT
CDR3: CASSATQEFHQPQHF

V: TRBV11-3
size: NA
D: NA
J: TRBJ2-6
DNA: TGTGCCAGCAGCTGGTGGGAGTCTGGGGCCAACGTCCTGACTTTC
CDR3: CASSWWESGANVLTF

V: TRBV27
size: NA
D: TRBD2
J: TRBJ2-3
DNA: TGTGCCAGCAGTATGCTCACGGCGGGGGGACTTCTTTTGGGGCAGTATTTT
CDR3: CASSMLTAGGLLLGQYF

V: TRBV28
size: NA
D: TRBD1
J: TRBJ2-5
DNA: TGTGCCAGCAGCCCAATCCCGAGGGGGCTCCAAGAGACCCAGTACTTC
CDR3: CASSPIPRGLQETQYF

V: TRBV15
size: NA
D: TRBD2
J: TRBJ2-2
DNA: TGTGCCACCAGCACCTCCTCGGGGACTAGGGCGAACACCGGGGAGCTGTTTTTT
CDR3: CATSTSSGTRANTGELFF

V: TRBV7-8
size: once
D: TRBD1
J: TRBJ2-7
DNA: TGTGCCAGCAGCCCTGACAGGGGTAGATGGTACGAGCAGTACTTC
CDR3: CASSPDRGRWYEQYF

V: TRBV5-6
size: once
D: TRBD2
J: TRBJ2-7
DNA: TGTGCCAGCAGCGCGGGGGGGGATGCCTCCTACGAGCAGTACTTC
CDR3: CASSAGGDASYEQYF

V: TRBV6-6
size: NA
D: NA
J: TRBJ1-1
DNA: TGTGCCAGCAGCTTAGGAACAGCGAACACTGAAGCTTTCTTT
CDR3: CASSLGTANTEAFF

V: TRBV7-3
size: NA
D: TRBD1
J: TRBJ2-2
DNA: TGTGCCAGCAGCTCCAGACAGGGGTGGGGCACCGGGGAGCTGTTTTTT
CDR3: CASSSRQGWGTGELFF

V: TRBV6-5
size: NA
D: TRBD2
J: TRBJ2-7
DNA: TGTGCCAGCAGTACCTTAGCGGGAGGGCGGTACGAGCAGTACTTC
CDR3: CASSTLAGGRYEQYF